This T cell receptor (beta chain) was identified in a study of T cells in Graves' hyperthyroidism and ophthalmopathy. The wider study: Once the initial diagnosis was made, peripheral blood was obtained before any treatment.

About this clonotype: Its antigen is not known.

Study observations and caveats: Prediction of ophthalmopathy progression came a median approximately 6.5 months pre-onset. Peripheral blood also featured most of the thyroid clonotypes expanded above 0.001.

TCR beta CDR3 regions were amplified from RNA transcripts. The HTBI primer set drove a first-round RT-PCR of the TCR CDR3. TCRdb re-called the multiplex PCR reads with MiXCR, one entry per CDR3 protein. There are nearly 600,000 distinct CDR3 sequences in the sample; about 14% occur only once, and roughly 5.7% lies in the top ten. Looked up from germline, CDR1 is SGHNT and CDR2 is YYREEE (reference sequence). Trimming removed 7 bases from V and 2 bases from J; junction bases left unmatched: 6. The CDR3 is 14 residues long. Sequencing input: blood. This clonotype was sampled from a woman between 25 and 40 years old with Graves' hyperthyroidism that later progressed to Graves' ophthalmopathy. The gene calls are TRBV5-4 and TRBJ2-5, with 9 bases that match TRBD1. The CDR3 nucleotides are TGTGCCAGCGGACTCGGGACAGGGCAAGAGACCCAGTACTTC. It is translated as CASGLGTGQETQYF.